This TCR beta chain emerged from a study of regulatory and conventional T cells in RAG deficiency. Broader study findings: Shannon entropy was markedly lower and Simpson indices higher in RAG-deficient patients than control T-cell subsets.

Genomic DNA came from blood conventional CD4+ T cells gated CD25-low CD127-high. Concerning this clone: Antigen specificity is unknown.

Produced via immunoSEQ multiplex PCR; TCRdb's table is partial and in-frame only. The repertoire holds roughly 29,000 clones, about 95% seen once, with around 0.2% in the top ten. CDR1 is MNHNY, CDR2 SVGAGI, per germline (reference sequence). Trimming shortened V by 8 bases and J by 5 bases, and 15 bases separated the two germline ends. The CDR3 loop spans 13 amino acids. This sample was shared with a second study, whose subject was regulatory T cells. From that paper: Primers: 52 TRBV forward and 13 TRBJ reverse.

This TCR was sampled from a human donor in good health. The sample taken for sequencing was CD25- CD4+ T cells sorted from blood. The gene calls are TRBV6-6 and TRBJ1-1, with a weak D call TRBD1 (6 bases). CDR3 protein: CASLGQRNTEAFF. Here the CDR3 DNA reads TGTGCCAGCTTGGGACAACGAAATACTGAAGCTTTCTTT.